These T cell receptor beta chains were read from a single sample in a study of blood T cell repertoires in COVID-19. Sequencing used immunoSEQ multiplex PCR; TCRdb keeps in-frame clones, though not all of them. The sample holds 390,000 or so clones; approximately 90% are singletons and the top ten take 1.4%. The sample comprised peripheral blood. The origin of the receptors is a woman aged 25 to 45 with active or convalescent COVID-19. The CDR3 runs from the conserved cysteine through the conserved F or W. The order of the fields is J gene, V gene, CDR3 length, D gene, clone size, CDR3 DNA, CDR3 protein. D genes are given only for firm matches. Some rows mark clone size as missing; the rest say once, few, many or name a class of expanded clone.

j_call: TRBJ1-6
v_call: TRBV10-3
cdr3_length: 14
d_call: -
clone_size: few
cdr3_nt: TGTGCCATCAGGGACAGCTCCTATAATTCACCCCTCCACTTT
cdr3_aa: CAIRDSSYNSPLHF

j_call: TRBJ2-7
v_call: TRBV2
cdr3_length: 12
d_call: -
clone_size: few
cdr3_nt: TGTGCCAGCAGTGAAGGAGGTCCCGAGCAGTACTTC
cdr3_aa: CASSEGGPEQYF

j_call: TRBJ2-7
v_call: TRBV29-1
cdr3_length: 15
d_call: TRBD1
clone_size: -
cdr3_nt: TGCAGCGTGTCGAGGACAGGGGGTGAAGGCTACGAGCAGTACTTC
cdr3_aa: CSVSRTGGEGYEQYF

j_call: TRBJ1-6
v_call: TRBV19
cdr3_length: 15
d_call: -
clone_size: -
cdr3_nt: TGTGCCAGTAGTGCCAGGGGAGCGGATAATTCACCCCTCCACTTT
cdr3_aa: CASSARGADNSPLHF

j_call: TRBJ1-2
v_call: TRBV27
cdr3_length: 16
d_call: -
clone_size: -
cdr3_nt: TGTGCCAGCAGTATCACTCTGTTAGGGGGGGCTGACGGCTACACCTTC
cdr3_aa: CASSITLLGGADGYTF

j_call: TRBJ2-7
v_call: TRBV10-2
cdr3_length: 15
d_call: TRBD2
clone_size: -
cdr3_nt: TGCGCCAGCAGTGCCGGAGTAGCGGGAGGGAGCGAGCAGTACTTC
cdr3_aa: CASSAGVAGGSEQYF

j_call: TRBJ2-2
v_call: TRBV5-1
cdr3_length: 15
d_call: -
clone_size: -
cdr3_nt: TGCGCCAGCAGTCGGACAGCAGAAAACACCGGGGAGCTGTTTTTT
cdr3_aa: CASSRTAENTGELFF

j_call: TRBJ1-2
v_call: TRBV2
cdr3_length: 12
d_call: -
clone_size: -
cdr3_nt: TGTGCCAGCAGGTCCGCGGACTATGGCTACACCTTC
cdr3_aa: CASRSADYGYTF

j_call: TRBJ2-2
v_call: TRBV14
cdr3_length: 13
d_call: -
clone_size: -
cdr3_nt: TGTGCCAGCAGCCAAAATTTAGCCGGGGAGCTGTTTTTT
cdr3_aa: CASSQNLAGELFF

j_call: TRBJ1-2
v_call: TRBV6-5
cdr3_length: 14
d_call: -
clone_size: -
cdr3_nt: TGTGCCAGCAGTTACGGCAGGGCGAACTATGGCTACACCTTC
cdr3_aa: CASSYGRANYGYTF

j_call: TRBJ1-2
v_call: TRBV13
cdr3_length: 13
d_call: -
clone_size: -
cdr3_nt: TGTGCCAGCAGCAAAACAGGGTTCTATGGCTACACCTTC
cdr3_aa: CASSKTGFYGYTF

j_call: TRBJ1-1
v_call: TRBV5-8
cdr3_length: 13
d_call: TRBD1
clone_size: -
cdr3_nt: TGTGCCAGCAGCTTGGATGGACAGGGTGAAGCTTTCTTT
cdr3_aa: CASSLDGQGEAFF

j_call: TRBJ1-4
v_call: TRBV19
cdr3_length: 16
d_call: -
clone_size: once
cdr3_nt: TGTGCCAGTACCTCGGAAGGGTGGGAGCTGGATGAAAAACTGTTTTTT
cdr3_aa: CASTSEGWELDEKLFF

j_call: TRBJ2-7
v_call: TRBV27
cdr3_length: 13
d_call: TRBD1
clone_size: -
cdr3_nt: TGTGCCAGCAGTCCCCTGACAGGGGGCGAGCAGTACTTC
cdr3_aa: CASSPLTGGEQYF

j_call: TRBJ1-1
v_call: TRBV2
cdr3_length: 14
d_call: TRBD1
clone_size: -
cdr3_nt: TGTGCCAGCAGTGGGACAGGGGGCTTCACTGAAGCTTTCTTT
cdr3_aa: CASSGTGGFTEAFF

j_call: TRBJ2-3
v_call: TRBV2
cdr3_length: 15
d_call: TRBD2
clone_size: -
cdr3_nt: TGTGCCAGCAGCGTGACGGGGGGGAACACAGATACGCAGTATTTT
cdr3_aa: CASSVTGGNTDTQYF

j_call: TRBJ1-2
v_call: TRBV12-3/TRBV12-4
cdr3_length: 13
d_call: -
clone_size: -
cdr3_nt: TGTGCCAGCAGAGATACAGGGTACTATGGCTACACCTTC
cdr3_aa: CASRDTGYYGYTF